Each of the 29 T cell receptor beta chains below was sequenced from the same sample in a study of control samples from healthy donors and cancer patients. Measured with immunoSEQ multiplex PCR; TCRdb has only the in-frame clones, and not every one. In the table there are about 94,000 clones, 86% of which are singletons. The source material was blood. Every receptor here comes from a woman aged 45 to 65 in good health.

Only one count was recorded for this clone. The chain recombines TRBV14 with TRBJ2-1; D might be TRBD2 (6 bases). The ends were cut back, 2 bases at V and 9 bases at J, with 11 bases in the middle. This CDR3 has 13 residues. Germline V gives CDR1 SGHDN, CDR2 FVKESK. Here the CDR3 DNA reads TGTGCCAGCAGCCAACGGGGGTTGGGTGAGCAGTTCTTC. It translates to CASSQRGLGEQFF. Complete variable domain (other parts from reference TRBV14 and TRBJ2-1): EAGVTQFPSHSVIEKGQTVTLRCDPISGHDNLYWYRRVMGKEIKFLLHFVKESKQDESGMPNNRFLAERTGGTYSTLKVQPAELEDSGVYFCASSQRGLGEQFFGPGTRLTVL.

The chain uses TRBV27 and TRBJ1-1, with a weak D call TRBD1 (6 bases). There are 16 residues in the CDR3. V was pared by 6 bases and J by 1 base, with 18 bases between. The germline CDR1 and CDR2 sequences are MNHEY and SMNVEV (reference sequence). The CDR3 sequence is CASSLTPGGQNTEAFF. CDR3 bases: TGTGCCAGCAGCCTTACCCCCGGGGGACAGAACACTGAAGCTTTCTTT.

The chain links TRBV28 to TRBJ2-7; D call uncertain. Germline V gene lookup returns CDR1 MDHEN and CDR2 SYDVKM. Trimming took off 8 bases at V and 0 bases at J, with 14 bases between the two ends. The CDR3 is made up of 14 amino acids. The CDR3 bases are TGTGCCAGCCGCTGGGCCCCCCTCTCCTACGAGCAGTACTTC. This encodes CASRWAPLSYEQYF.

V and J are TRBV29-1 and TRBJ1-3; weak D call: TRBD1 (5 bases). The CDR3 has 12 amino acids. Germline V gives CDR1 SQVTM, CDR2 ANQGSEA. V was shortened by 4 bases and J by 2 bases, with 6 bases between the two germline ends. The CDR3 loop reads CSVGDPGNTIYF. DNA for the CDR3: TGCAGCGTTGGGGACCCTGGAAACACCATATATTTT.

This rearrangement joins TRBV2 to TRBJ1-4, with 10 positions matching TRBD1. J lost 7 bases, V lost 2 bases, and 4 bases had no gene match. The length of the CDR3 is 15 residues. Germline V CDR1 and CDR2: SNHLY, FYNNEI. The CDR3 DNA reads TGTGCCAGCAGTGAACTGGGACAGGGGATTGAAAAACTGTTTTTT. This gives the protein CASSELGQGIEKLFF.

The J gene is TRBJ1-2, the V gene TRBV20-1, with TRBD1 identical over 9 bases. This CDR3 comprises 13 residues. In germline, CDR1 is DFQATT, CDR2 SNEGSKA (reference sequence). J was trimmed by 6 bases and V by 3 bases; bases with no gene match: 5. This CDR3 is CSASRTGDHGYTF. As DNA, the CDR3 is TGCAGTGCTAGTCGGACAGGGGATCATGGCTACACCTTC.

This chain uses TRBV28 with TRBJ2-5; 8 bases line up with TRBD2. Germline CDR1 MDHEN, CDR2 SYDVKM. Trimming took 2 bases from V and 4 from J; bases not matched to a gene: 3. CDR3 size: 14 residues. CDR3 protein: CASSLRSGRETQYF. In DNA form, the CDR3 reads TGTGCCAGCAGTTTACGCAGCGGGAGAGAGACCCAGTACTTC.

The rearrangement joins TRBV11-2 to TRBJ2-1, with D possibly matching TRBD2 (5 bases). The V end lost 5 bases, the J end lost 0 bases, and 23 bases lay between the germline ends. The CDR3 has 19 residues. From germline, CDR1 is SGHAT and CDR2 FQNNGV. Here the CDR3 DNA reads TGTGCCAGCAGCCCAACGCCCCGGGGTACCAAGAGCTCCTACAATGAGCAGTTCTTC. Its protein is CASSPTPRGTKSSYNEQFF.

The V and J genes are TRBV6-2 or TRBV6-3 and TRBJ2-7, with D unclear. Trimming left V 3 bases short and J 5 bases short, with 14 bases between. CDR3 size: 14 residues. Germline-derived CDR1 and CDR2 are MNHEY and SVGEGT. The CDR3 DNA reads TGTGCCAGCAGTTATTTTCCGGGTGGCGACGAGCAGTACTTC. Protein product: CASSYFPGGDEQYF.

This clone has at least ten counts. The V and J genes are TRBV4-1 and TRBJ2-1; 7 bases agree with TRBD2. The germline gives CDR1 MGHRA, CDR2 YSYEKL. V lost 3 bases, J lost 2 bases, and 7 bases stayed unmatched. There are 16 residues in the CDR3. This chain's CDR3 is CASSQGGSLTYNEQFF. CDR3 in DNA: TGCGCCAGCAGCCAGGGGGGGTCCTTAACCTACAATGAGCAGTTCTTC.

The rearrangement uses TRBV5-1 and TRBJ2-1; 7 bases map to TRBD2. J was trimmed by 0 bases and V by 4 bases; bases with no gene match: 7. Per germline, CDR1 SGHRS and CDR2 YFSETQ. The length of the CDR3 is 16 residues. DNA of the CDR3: TGCGCCAGCAGCCCGACTAGCCCGAGCTCCTACAATGAGCAGTTCTTC. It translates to CASSPTSPSSYNEQFF.

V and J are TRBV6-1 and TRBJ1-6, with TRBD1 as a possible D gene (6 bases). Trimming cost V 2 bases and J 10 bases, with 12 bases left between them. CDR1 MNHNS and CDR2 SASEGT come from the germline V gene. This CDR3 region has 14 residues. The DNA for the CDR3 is TGTGCCAGCAGTGAAATCGACAGGCGGTCACCCCTCCACTTT. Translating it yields CASSEIDRRSPLHF.

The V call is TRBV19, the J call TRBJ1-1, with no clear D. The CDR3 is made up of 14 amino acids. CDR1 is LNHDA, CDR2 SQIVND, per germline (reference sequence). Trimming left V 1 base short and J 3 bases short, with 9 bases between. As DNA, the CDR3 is TGTGCCAGTAGTATAGCCGGAGCACACACTGAAGCTTTCTTT. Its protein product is CASSIAGAHTEAFF.

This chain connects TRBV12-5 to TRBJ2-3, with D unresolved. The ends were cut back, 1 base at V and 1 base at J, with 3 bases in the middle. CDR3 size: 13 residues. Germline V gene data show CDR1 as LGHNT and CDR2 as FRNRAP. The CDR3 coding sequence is TGTGCTAGTGGTTTGGCCGGCACAGATACGCAGTATTTT. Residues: CASGLAGTDTQYF. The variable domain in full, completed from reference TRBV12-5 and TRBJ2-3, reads DARVTQTPRHKVTEMGQEVTMRCQPILGHNTVFWYRQTMMQGLELLAYFRNRAPLDDSGMPKDRFSAEMPDATLATLKIQPSEPRDSAVYFCASGLAGTDTQYFGPGTRLTVL.

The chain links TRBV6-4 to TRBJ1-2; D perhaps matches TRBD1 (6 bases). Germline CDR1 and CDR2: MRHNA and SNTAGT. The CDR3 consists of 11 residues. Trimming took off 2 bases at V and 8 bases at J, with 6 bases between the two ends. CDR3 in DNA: TGTGCCAGCAGTGACGGGGGCGGCTACACCTTC. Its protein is CASSDGGGYTF.

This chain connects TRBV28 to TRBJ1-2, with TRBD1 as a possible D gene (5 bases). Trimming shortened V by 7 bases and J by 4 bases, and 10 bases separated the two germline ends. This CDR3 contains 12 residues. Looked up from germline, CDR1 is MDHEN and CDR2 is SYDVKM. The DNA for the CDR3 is TGTGCCAGCAAGGGACCGACCTATGGCTACACCTTC. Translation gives CASKGPTYGYTF.

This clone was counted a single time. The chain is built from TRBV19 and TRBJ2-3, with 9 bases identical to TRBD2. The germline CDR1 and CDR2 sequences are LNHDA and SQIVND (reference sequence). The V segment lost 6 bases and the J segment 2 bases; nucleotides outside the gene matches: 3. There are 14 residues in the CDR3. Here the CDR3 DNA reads TGTGCCAGTAGGACTAGCGGTTACACAGATACGCAGTATTTT. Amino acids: CASRTSGYTDTQYF.

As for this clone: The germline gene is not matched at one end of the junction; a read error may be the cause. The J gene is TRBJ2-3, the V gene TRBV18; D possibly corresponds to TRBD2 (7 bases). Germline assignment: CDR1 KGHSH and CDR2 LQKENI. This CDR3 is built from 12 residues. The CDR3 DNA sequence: TGTGCCAGCTCCTCGGGCCACCTAGGGGGGGATTTT. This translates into CASSSGHLGGDF.

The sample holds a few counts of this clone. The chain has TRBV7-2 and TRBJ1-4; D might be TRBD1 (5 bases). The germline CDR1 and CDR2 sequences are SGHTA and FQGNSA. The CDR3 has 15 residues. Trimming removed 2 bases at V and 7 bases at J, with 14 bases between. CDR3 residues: CASSLMSGGGEKLFF. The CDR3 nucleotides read TGTGCCAGCAGCTTAATGAGCGGGGGAGGTGAAAAACTGTTTTTT.

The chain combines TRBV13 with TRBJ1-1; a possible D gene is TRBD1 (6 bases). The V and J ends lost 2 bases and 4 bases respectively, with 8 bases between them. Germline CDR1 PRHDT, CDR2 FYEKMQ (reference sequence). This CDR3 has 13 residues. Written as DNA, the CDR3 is TGTGCCAGCAGCTTATCAGGGGCCACTGAAGCTTTCTTT. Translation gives CASSLSGATEAFF.

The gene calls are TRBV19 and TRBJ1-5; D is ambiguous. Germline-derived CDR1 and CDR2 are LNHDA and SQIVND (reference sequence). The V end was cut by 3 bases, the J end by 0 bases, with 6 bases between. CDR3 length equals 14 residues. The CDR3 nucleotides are TGTGCCAGTAGTATCGGGCGTAGCAATCAGCCCCAGCATTTT. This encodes CASSIGRSNQPQHF.

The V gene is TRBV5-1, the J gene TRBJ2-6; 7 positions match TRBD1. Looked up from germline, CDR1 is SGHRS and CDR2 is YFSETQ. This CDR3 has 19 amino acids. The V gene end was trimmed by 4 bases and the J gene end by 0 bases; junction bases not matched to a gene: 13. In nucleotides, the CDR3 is TGCGCCAGCAGCACTGGACAGGCTTTACCCCTCTCTGGGGCCAACGTCCTGACTTTC. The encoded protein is CASSTGQALPLSGANVLTF.

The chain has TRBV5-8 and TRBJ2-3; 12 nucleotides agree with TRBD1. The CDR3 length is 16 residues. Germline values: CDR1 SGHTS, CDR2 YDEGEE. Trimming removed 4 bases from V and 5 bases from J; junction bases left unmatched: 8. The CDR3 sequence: CASSPTGQGAGDTQYF. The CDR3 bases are TGTGCCAGCAGCCCCACGGGACAGGGGGCGGGAGATACGCAGTATTTT. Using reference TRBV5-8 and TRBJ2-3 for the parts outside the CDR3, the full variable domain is EAGVTQSPTHLIKTRGQQATLRCSPISGHTSVYWYQQALGLGLQFLLWYDEGEERNRGNFPPRFSGRQFPNYSSELNVNALELEDSALYLCASSPTGQGAGDTQYFGPGTRLTVL.

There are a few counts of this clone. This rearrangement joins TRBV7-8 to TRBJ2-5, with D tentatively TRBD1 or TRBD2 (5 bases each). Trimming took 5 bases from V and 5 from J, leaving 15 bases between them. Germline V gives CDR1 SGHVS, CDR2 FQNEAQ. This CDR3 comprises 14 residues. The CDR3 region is CASSRGRTVETQYF. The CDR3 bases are TGTGCCAGCAGCCGGGGACGGACGGTGGAGACCCAGTACTTC.

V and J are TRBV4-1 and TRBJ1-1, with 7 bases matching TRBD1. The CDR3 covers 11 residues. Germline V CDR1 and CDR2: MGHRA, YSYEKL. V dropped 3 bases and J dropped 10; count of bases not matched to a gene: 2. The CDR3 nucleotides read TGCGCCAGCAGCCAGGGGACAGCAGCTTTCTTT. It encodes CASSQGTAAFF.

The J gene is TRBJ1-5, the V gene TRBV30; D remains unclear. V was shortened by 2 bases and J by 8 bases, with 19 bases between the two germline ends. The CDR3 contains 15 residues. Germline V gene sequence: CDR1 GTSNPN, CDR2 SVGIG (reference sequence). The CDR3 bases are TGTGCCTGGAGTCCGAGGTTGGAGGGTTACGAGCCCCAGCATTTT. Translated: CAWSPRLEGYEPQHF.

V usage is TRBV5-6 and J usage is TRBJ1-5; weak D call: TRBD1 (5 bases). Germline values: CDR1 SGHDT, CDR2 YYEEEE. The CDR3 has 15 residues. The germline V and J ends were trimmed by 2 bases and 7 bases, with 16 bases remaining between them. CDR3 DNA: TGTGCCAGCAGCTTCACGGGGTCGGGACGCCAGCCCCAGCATTTT. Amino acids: CASSFTGSGRQPQHF.

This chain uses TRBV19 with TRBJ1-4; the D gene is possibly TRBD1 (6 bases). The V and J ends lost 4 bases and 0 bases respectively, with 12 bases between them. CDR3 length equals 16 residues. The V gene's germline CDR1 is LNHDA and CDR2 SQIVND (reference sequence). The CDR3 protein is CASSTGGGATNEKLFF. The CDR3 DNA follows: TGTGCCAGTAGTACCGGTGGGGGCGCAACTAATGAAAAACTGTTTTTT.

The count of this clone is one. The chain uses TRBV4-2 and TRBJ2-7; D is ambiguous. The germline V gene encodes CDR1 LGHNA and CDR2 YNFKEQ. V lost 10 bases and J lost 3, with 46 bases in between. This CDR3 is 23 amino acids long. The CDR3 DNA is TGTGCCACCACCCCCCTCCCGCCTACAGTCGCAGTCGGTACTTCAGCTTCTCTCTACGAGCAGTACTTC. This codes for CATTPLPPTVAVGTSASLYEQYF.